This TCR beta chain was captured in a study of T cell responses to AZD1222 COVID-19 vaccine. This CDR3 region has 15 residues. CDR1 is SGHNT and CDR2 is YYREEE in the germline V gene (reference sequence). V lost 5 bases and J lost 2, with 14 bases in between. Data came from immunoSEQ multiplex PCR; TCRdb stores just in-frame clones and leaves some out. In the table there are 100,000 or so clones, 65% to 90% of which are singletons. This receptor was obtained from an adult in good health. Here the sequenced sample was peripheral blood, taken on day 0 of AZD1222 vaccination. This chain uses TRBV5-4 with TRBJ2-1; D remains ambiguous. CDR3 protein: CASRLSRGTYNEQFF. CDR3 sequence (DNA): TGTGCCAGCAGACTAAGCCGAGGCACCTACAATGAGCAGTTCTTC. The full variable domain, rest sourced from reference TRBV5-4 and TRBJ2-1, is ETGVTQSPTHLIKTRGQQVTLRCSSQSGHNTVSWYQQALGQGPQFIFQYYREEENGRGNFPPRFSGLQFPNYSSELNVNALELDDSALYLCASRLSRGTYNEQFFGPGTRLTVL.